The entry below describes one TCR beta chain. Its antigen is as yet unknown. The record originates from a study of cytomegalovirus exposure and HLA in healthy donors. Germline CDR1 reads MNHEY; CDR2 reads SMNVEV (reference sequence). The CDR3 extends over 14 amino acids. Losses at the gene ends were 5 bases for V and 8 bases for J; bases not matched to a gene: 6. Points from the study as a whole: TCR beta sequences reportedly predicted the HLA-A and HLA-B alleles of most subjects accurately. The study labeled 150 or so TCR beta chains cytomegalovirus-associated. Judged likely to be a sequencing artifact was a cluster of highly shared sequence variants.

Researchers ran the PCR with 60 Vbeta and 13 Jbeta primers. Original handling: Roughly 83 million unique TCR beta chains, around 11 million of them shared, were counted by a later analysis. The table came from immunoSEQ multiplex PCR; TCRdb's copy has only in-frame clones and leaves some out. That table supplies the V and J calls and clone size; D and trimming were determined from the DNA. Among 150,000 to 200,000 clones listed, roughly 79% were seen once. The receptor was isolated from a woman aged 40-49 years in good health and CMV-seronegative. Specimen: PBMCs. J is TRBJ1-4 and V is TRBV27, with 9 bases that match TRBD1. CDR3 DNA sequence: TGTGCCAGCAGTCTATACAGGGGGCAAGAAAAACTGTTTTTT. Protein product: CASSLYRGQEKLFF.